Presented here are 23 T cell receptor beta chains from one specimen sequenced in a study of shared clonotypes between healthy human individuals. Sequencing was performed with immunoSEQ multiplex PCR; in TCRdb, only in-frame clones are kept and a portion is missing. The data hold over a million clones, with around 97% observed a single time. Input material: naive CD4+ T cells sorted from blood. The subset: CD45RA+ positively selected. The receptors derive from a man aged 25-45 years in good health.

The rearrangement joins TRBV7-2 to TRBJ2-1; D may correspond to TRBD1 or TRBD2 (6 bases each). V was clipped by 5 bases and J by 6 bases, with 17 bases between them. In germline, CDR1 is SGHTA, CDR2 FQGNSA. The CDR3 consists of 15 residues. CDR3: CASSALGGSFNEQFF. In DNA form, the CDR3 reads TGTGCCAGCAGCGCCTTGGGGGGCTCTTTCAATGAGCAGTTCTTC.

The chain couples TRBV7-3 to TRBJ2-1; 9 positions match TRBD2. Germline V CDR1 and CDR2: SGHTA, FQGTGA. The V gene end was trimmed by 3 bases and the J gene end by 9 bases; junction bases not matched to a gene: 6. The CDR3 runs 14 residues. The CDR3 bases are TGTGCCAGCAGCTTTAGCGGGAGCCAGGGTGAGCAGTTCTTC. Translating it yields CASSFSGSQGEQFF.

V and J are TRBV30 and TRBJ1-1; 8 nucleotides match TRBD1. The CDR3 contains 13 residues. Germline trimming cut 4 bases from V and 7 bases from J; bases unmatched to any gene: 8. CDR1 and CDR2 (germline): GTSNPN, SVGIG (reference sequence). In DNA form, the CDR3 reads TGTGCCTGGAACGGACAGGGAGACGGTGAAGCTTTCTTT. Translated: CAWNGQGDGEAFF. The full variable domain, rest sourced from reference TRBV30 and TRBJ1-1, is SQTIHQWPATLVQPVGSPLSLECTVEGTSNPNLYWYRQAAGRGLQLLFYSVGIGQISSEVPQNLSASRPQDRQFILSSKKLLLSDSGFYLCAWNGQGDGEAFFGQGTRLTVV.

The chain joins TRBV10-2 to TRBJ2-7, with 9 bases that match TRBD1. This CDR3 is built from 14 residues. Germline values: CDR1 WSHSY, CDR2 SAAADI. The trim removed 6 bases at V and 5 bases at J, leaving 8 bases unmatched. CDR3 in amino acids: CASRGQGGINEQYF. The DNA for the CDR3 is TGCGCCAGCAGGGGACAGGGAGGAATTAACGAGCAGTACTTC.

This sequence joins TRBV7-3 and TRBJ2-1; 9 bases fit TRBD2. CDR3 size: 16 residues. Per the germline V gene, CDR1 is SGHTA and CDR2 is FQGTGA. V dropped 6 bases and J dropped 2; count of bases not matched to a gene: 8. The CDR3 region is CASREDGLAPYNEQFF. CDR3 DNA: TGTGCCAGCAGGGAAGACGGACTAGCGCCCTACAATGAGCAGTTCTTC.

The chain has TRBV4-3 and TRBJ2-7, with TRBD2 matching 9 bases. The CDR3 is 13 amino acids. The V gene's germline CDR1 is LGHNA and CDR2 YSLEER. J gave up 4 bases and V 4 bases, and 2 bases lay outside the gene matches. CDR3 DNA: TGCGCCAGCAGCCCGGGACTAGCTTACGAGCAGTACTTC. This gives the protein CASSPGLAYEQYF.

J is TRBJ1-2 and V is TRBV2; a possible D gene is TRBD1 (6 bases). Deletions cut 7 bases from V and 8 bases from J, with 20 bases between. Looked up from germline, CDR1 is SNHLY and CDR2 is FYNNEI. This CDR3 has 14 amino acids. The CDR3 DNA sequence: TGTGCCAGCAAATTCGACAGGTCCCCAGAAGGCTACACCTTC. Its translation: CASKFDRSPEGYTF.

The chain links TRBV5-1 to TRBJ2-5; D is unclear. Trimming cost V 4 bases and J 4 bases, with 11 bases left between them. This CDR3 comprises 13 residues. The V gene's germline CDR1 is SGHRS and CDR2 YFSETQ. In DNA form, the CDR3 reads TGCGCCAGCAGCCCGGGTGCCCCAGAGACCCAGTACTTC. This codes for CASSPGAPETQYF.

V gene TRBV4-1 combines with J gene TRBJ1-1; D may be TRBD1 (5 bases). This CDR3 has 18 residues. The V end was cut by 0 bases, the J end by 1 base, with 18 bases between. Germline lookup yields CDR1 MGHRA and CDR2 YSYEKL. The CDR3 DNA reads TGCGCCAGCAGCCAAGATCTTGGCAGGGCTTACTCGAACACTGAAGCTTTCTTT. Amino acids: CASSQDLGRAYSNTEAFF.

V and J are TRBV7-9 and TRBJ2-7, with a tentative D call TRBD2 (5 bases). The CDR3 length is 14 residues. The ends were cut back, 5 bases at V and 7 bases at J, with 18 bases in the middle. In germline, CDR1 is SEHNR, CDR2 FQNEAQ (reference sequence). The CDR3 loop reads CASSHGSSSGEQYF. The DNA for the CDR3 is TGTGCCAGCAGCCACGGCTCTAGCTCGGGGGAGCAGTACTTC.

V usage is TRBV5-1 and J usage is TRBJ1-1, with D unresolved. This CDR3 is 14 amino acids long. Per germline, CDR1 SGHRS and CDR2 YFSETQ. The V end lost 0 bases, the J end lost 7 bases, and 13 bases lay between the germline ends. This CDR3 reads CASSLAAASLEAFF. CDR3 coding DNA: TGCGCCAGCAGCTTGGCGGCAGCCTCGCTTGAAGCTTTCTTT.

CDR3 in DNA: TGCGCCAGCAGCTTGTCCGGCCCAGGCTACAATGAGCAGTTCTTC. Translated: CASSLSGPGYNEQFF. V and J are TRBV5-1 and TRBJ2-1; D gene unclear. CDR3 length: 15 residues. CDR1 and CDR2 (germline): SGHRS, YFSETQ. The V and J ends lost 1 base and 3 bases respectively, with 11 bases between them.

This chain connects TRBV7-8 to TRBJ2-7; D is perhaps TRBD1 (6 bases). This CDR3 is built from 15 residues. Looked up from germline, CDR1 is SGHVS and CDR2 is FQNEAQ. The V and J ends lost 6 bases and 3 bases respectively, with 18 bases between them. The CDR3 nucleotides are TGTGCCAGCAGATTTGCCGGGGACACAATCTACGAGCAGTACTTC. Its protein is CASRFAGDTIYEQYF.

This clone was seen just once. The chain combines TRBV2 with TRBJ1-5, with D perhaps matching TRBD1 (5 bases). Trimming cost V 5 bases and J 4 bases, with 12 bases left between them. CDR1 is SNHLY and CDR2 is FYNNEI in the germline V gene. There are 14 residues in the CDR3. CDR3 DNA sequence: TGTGCCAGCAGTCCGTTGACAGATAATCAGCCCCAGCATTTT. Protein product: CASSPLTDNQPQHF.

This CDR3 is CASSPLTEADLTYNEQFF. Written as DNA, the CDR3 is TGCGCCAGCAGCCCCCTTACCGAAGCGGACTTGACCTACAATGAGCAGTTCTTC. The genes are TRBV10-2 and TRBJ2-1; possible D gene TRBD2, 5 bases. The CDR3 has 18 residues. Trimming left V 6 bases short and J 2 bases short, with 23 bases between. Germline V gene sequence: CDR1 WSHSY, CDR2 SAAADI.

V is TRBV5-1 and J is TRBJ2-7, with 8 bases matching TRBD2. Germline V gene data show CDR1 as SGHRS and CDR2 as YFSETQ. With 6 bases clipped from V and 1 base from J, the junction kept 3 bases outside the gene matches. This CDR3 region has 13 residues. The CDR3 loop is CASKLAESYEQYF. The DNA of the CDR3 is TGCGCCAGCAAACTAGCGGAATCCTACGAGCAGTACTTC. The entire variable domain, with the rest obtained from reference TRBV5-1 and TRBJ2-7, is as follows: KAGVTQTPRYLIKTRGQQVTLSCSPISGHRSVSWYQQTPGQGLQFLFEYFSETQRNKGNFPGRFSGRQFSNSRSEMNVSTLELGDSALYLCASKLAESYEQYFGPGTRLTVT.

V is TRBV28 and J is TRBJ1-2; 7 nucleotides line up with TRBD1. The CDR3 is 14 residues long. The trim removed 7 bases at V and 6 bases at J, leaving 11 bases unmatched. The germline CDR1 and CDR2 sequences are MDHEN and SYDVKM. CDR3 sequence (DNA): TGTGCCAGCACCGACGGAAGGGACAGAGATGGCTACACCTTC. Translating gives CASTDGRDRDGYTF.

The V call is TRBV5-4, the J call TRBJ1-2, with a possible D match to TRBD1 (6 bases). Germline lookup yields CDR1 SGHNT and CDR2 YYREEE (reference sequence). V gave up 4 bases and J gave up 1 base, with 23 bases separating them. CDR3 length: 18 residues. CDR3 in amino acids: CASSPGRGPTLFNYGYTF. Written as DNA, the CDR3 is TGTGCCAGCAGCCCTGGTCGGGGGCCGACTCTTTTTAACTATGGCTACACCTTC.

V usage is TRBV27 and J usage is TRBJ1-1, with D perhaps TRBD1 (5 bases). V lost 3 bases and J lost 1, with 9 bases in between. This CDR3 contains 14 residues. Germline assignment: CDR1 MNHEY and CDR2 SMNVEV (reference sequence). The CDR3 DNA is TGTGCCAGCAGTTTTGGAGGGGCGAACACTGAAGCTTTCTTT. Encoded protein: CASSFGGANTEAFF.

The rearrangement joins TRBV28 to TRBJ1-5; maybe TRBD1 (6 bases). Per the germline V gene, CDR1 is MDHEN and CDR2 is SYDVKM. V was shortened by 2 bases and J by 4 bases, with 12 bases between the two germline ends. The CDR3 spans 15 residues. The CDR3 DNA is TGTGCCAGCAGTTTAGGAACAGGGCCTAATCAGCCCCAGCATTTT. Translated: CASSLGTGPNQPQHF.

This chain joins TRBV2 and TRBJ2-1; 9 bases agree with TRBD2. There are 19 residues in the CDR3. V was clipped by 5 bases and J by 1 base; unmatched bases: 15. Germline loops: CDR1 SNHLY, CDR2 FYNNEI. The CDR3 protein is CASSIRGLAGGGSYNEQFF. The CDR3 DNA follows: TGTGCCAGCAGTATTCGGGGGCTGGCGGGAGGGGGGTCCTACAATGAGCAGTTCTTC.

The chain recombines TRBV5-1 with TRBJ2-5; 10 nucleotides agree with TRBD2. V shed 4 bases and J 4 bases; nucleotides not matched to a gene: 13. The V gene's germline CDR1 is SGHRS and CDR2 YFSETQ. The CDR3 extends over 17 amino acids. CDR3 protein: CASSPPLAAGGPETQYF. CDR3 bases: TGCGCCAGCAGCCCACCTCTAGCAGCGGGAGGGCCAGAGACCCAGTACTTC.

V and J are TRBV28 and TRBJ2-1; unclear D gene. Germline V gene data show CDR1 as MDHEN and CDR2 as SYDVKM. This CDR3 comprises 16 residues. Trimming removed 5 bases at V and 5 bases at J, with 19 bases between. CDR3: CASSLPRPGSHNEQFF. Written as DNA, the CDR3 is TGTGCCAGCAGTCTCCCCCGGCCTGGGTCGCACAATGAGCAGTTCTTC.